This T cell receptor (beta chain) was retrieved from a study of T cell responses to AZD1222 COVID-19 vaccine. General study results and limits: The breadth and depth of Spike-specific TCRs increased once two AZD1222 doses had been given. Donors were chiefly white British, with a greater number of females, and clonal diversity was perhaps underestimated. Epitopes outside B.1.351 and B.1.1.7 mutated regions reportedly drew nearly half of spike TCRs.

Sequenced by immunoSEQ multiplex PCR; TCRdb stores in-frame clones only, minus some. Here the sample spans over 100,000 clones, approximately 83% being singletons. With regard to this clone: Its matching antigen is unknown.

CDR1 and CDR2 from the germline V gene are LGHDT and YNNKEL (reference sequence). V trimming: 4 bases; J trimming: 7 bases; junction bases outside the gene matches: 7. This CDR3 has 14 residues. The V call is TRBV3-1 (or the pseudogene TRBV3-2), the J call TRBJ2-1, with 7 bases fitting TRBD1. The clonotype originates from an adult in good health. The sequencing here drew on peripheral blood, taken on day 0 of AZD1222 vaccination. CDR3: CASSLGQLVNEQFF. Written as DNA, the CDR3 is TGTGCCAGCAGCCTGGGACAGTTAGTAAATGAGCAGTTCTTC.